Following are 13 T cell receptor beta chains from one sample sequenced in a study of cytomegalovirus exposure and HLA in healthy donors (dated by TCRdb to between 2016 and 2019). Libraries were constructed by the immunoSEQ multiplex PCR assay. A mixture of 60 forward primers for TCR Vbeta segments and 13 reverse primers for TCR Jbeta segments was used in the multiplex PCR. The immuneACCESS repertoire file appears here via TCRdb, limited to in-frame rearrangements. These files lack a portion of the clones; in checked studies, under half of the deficit traces to unresolved V genes, and the cause of the others is not known. The table for this sample lists about 160,000 clones. The top ten constitute 2.1% of the sample. The sample comprised PBMCs. These receptor sequences come from a man aged 30 to 45 in good health and CMV-seronegative.

V and J are TRBV7-3 and TRBJ1-1; possibly TRBD1 for D (6 bases). V shed 5 bases and J shed 2 bases, with 12 bases lying between them. Looked up from germline, CDR1 is SGHTA and CDR2 is FQGTGA. The CDR3 is made up of 14 amino acids. CDR3 nucleotide sequence: TGTGCCAGCAGCCCGCCAGGGGCAAACACTGAAGCTTTCTTT. Protein: CASSPPGANTEAFF.

The chain couples TRBV9 to TRBJ2-1; 7 bases fit TRBD2. CDR3 length equals 15 residues. V shed 4 bases, J shed 5 bases, and the junction held 9 bases outside the gene matches. The germline CDR1 and CDR2 sequences are SGDLS and YYNGEE. CDR3 nucleotides: TGTGCCAGCAGCTCGCGGGGGACGAGTCACAATGAGCAGTTCTTC. Residues: CASSSRGTSHNEQFF.

V usage is TRBV18 and J usage is TRBJ2-1; 12 bases are shared with TRBD1. Trimming at V came to 0 bases and at J to 4 bases, leaving 7 bases not matched to a gene. This CDR3 is built from 18 residues. Per germline, CDR1 KGHSH and CDR2 LQKENI. The CDR3 reads CASSPPSGTGGLYNEQFF. The CDR3 DNA reads as TGTGCCAGCTCACCACCCTCCGGGACAGGGGGCCTATACAATGAGCAGTTCTTC.

This sequence joins TRBV7-2 and TRBJ2-1, with 11 bases that match TRBD2. J lost 6 bases, V lost 6 bases, and 10 bases had no gene match. Germline V gives CDR1 SGHTA, CDR2 FQGNSA. CDR3 length equals 16 residues. CDR3 coding DNA: TGTGCCAGCAGTGTACACCTAGCGGGAGGCGGCAATGAGCAGTTCTTC. Translated, it gives CASSVHLAGGGNEQFF.

The V call is TRBV6-5, the J call TRBJ1-1; 7 positions agree with TRBD1. Trimming cost V 0 bases and J 11 bases; bases outside gene matches: 6. CDR1 MNHEY and CDR2 SVGAGI come from the germline V gene. The CDR3 length is 13 residues. The CDR3, as DNA: TGTGCCAGCAGTTACTCGCCAGACAGGGTGGCTTTCTTT. Amino acids: CASSYSPDRVAFF.

For the CDR3, the DNA is TGTGCCAGCAGCCTAGCGGGAGGAAACAATGAGCAGTTCTTC. Translation: CASSLAGGNNEQFF. This sequence joins TRBV9 and TRBJ2-1, with TRBD2 identical over 11 bases. This CDR3 region has 14 residues. Germline V gene data show CDR1 as SGDLS and CDR2 as YYNGEE. Losses at the gene ends were 4 bases for V and 5 bases for J; bases not matched to a gene: 2.

This chain uses TRBV25-1 with TRBJ2-2, with D perhaps TRBD2 (5 bases). The germline V and J ends were trimmed by 7 bases and 1 base, with 7 bases remaining between them. There are 13 residues in the CDR3. Germline CDR1 is MGHDK and CDR2 is SYGVNS. The CDR3 loop is CASIRGNTGELFF. CDR3 nucleotides: TGTGCCAGCATTCGGGGGAACACCGGGGAGCTGTTTTTT.

This chain uses TRBV6-6 with TRBJ2-7; TRBD2 matches at 10 bases. The CDR3 length is 15 residues. The ends lost 6 bases at V and 2 bases at J; junction bases unmatched: 7. CDR1 is MNHNY and CDR2 is SVGAGI in the germline V gene (reference sequence). CDR3 in DNA: TGTGCCAGCAGGTCCACTAGCGGGGTTACCTACGAGCAGTACTTC. Its translation: CASRSTSGVTYEQYF.

This sequence joins TRBV11-3 and TRBJ2-1; TRBD1 matches at 7 bases. V lost 1 base to trimming and J lost 0 bases; unmatched junction nucleotides: 0. The germline V gene has CDR1 SGHNT and CDR2 YENEEA. There are 15 residues in the CDR3. The CDR3 DNA reads TGTGCCAGCAGCTTAGCAGGGGGCTCCTACAATGAGCAGTTCTTC. Amino acid sequence: CASSLAGGSYNEQFF. Full variable domain (missing parts from reference TRBV11-3 and TRBJ2-1): EAGVVQSPRYKIIEKKQPVAFWCNPISGHNTLYWYLQNLGQGPELLIRYENEEAVDDSQLPKDRFSAERLKGVDSTLKIQPAELGDSAVYLCASSLAGGSYNEQFFGPGTRLTVL.

The J gene is TRBJ2-1, the V gene TRBV6-4, with 7 bases aligning to TRBD1. The CDR3 loop spans 15 amino acids. Per germline, CDR1 MRHNA and CDR2 SNTAGT. V lost 6 bases to trimming and J lost 4 bases; unmatched junction nucleotides: 9. CDR3 protein: CASSPRTGSYNEQFF. The DNA for the CDR3 is TGTGCCAGCAGCCCCAGGACAGGTAGTTACAATGAGCAGTTCTTC.

The V call is TRBV19, the J call TRBJ2-5, with 9 bases matching TRBD2. This CDR3 region has 18 residues. V lost 2 bases, J lost 4 bases, and 14 bases stayed unmatched. CDR1 and CDR2 (germline): LNHDA, SQIVND (reference sequence). CDR3 nucleotides: TGTGCCAGTAGTATAAGCCAGCGGGAGGCAGTCAAGCGAGAGACCCAGTACTTC. Protein product: CASSISQREAVKRETQYF. Supplemented by reference TRBV19 and TRBJ2-5, the full variable domain reads DGGITQSPKYLFRKEGQNVTLSCEQNLNHDAMYWYRQDPGQGLRLIYYSQIVNDFQKGDIAEGYSVSREKKESFPLTVTSAQKNPTAFYLCASSISQREAVKRETQYFGPGTRLLVL.

The chain joins TRBV10-3 to TRBJ1-4; perhaps TRBD1 as D (5 bases). V was clipped by 2 bases and J by 5 bases, with 6 bases between them. In germline, CDR1 is ENHRY, CDR2 SYGVKD. The CDR3 is 13 amino acids. The CDR3 nucleotides read TGTGCCATCAGTGAGGGACAAAATGAAAAACTGTTTTTT. Protein sequence: CAISEGQNEKLFF.

The V call is TRBV6-1, the J call TRBJ2-3; possible D gene TRBD2, 5 bases. Per germline, CDR1 MNHNS and CDR2 SASEGT. V was shortened by 6 bases and J by 1 base, with 11 bases between the two germline ends. This CDR3 is 14 amino acids long. In DNA, the CDR3 is TGTGCCAGCAGGCCGGGGTCAGGCACAGATACGCAGTATTTT. This codes for CASRPGSGTDTQYF.